The next 15 T cell receptor beta chains were all read from a single sample in a study of T cell repertoires in cytomegalovirus infection. TCRdb redid the calling of the reads with MiXCR, one entry per CDR3 protein. The sample lists roughly 720,000 distinct CDR3 sequences, roughly a third occurring once. What was sequenced was PBMCs. All receptors derive from a human donor in good health (CMV status not recorded). Some clones in this sample may be carry-over from other donors' samples.

The chain couples TRBV29-1 to TRBJ1-1; 9 nucleotides agree with TRBD1. With V trimmed by 3 bases and J by 11 bases, 4 bases remained unmatched. The CDR3 contains 11 residues. Germline V lookup: CDR1 SQVTM, CDR2 ANQGSEA. CDR3 protein: CSVEGDRAAFF. CDR3 coding DNA: TGCAGCGTTGAGGGGGACAGGGCGGCTTTCTTT.

There are many counts of this clonotype. This chain links TRBV7-2 with TRBJ1-4; a weak D match, TRBD1 (6 bases). CDR3 size: 15 residues. Germline V gene data show CDR1 as SGHTA and CDR2 as FQGNSA. With 5 bases removed from V and 8 bases from J, the gap between germline ends came to 18 bases. The CDR3 DNA reads as TGTGCCAGCAGCGAGGCTCAGGGGTTGGGAGAAAAACTGTTTTTT. This codes for CASSEAQGLGEKLFF.

The rearrangement links TRBV7-8 to TRBJ2-5; D is unresolved. The CDR3 is made up of 11 amino acids. Trimming stripped 2 bases from V and 7 bases from J, with 5 bases between. Per germline, CDR1 SGHVS and CDR2 FQNEAQ. The CDR3 reads CASSLQVTQYF. Written as DNA, the CDR3 is TGTGCCAGCAGCTTACAGGTGACCCAGTACTTC.

Points on this clonotype: The junction does not match germline at one end; this may be a read error. The V call is TRBV6-4, the J call TRBJ2-6, with D tentatively TRBD1 or TRBD2 (5 bases each). CDR3 size: 15 residues. Germline values: CDR1 MRHNA, CDR2 SNTAGT. The CDR3, as DNA: TGTTCCAGCAGGGACGAGTACTCTGGGGCCAACGTCCTGACTTTC. Translation: CSSRDEYSGANVLTF.

The sample holds a few counts of this clonotype. The V gene is TRBV7-9, the J gene TRBJ2-1; 10 bases agree with TRBD2. Trimming removed 4 bases from V and 5 bases from J; junction bases left unmatched: 8. CDR3 size: 16 residues. Per germline, CDR1 SEHNR and CDR2 FQNEAQ (reference sequence). The CDR3 is CASSSRAGGQNNEQFF. Here the CDR3 DNA reads TGTGCCAGCAGCTCAAGAGCGGGAGGGCAAAACAATGAGCAGTTCTTC.

This clonotype was picked up many times. V is TRBV7-8 and J is TRBJ1-5; 7 nucleotides line up with TRBD1. The CDR3 runs 17 residues. The germline CDR1 and CDR2 sequences are SGHVS and FQNEAQ. The junction had 13 bases not matched to a gene; V was cut back by 4 bases and J by 4 bases. CDR3 in amino acids: CASSSTGQLLGNQPQHF. The DNA of the CDR3 is TGTGCCAGCAGCTCGACGGGACAGCTACTAGGAAATCAGCCCCAGCATTTT. Supplemented by reference TRBV7-8 and TRBJ1-5, the full variable domain reads GAGVSQSPRYKVAKRGQDVALRCDPISGHVSLFWYQQALGQGPEFLTYFQNEAQLDKSGLPSDRFFAERPEGSVSTLKIQRTQQEDSAVYLCASSSTGQLLGNQPQHFGDGTRLSIL.

This clonotype was detected only a few times. The chain recombines TRBV28 with TRBJ2-3; the D is unclear. Between the trimmed V and J ends, which lost 4 bases and 4 bases, there was a span of 6 bases. This CDR3 has 12 residues. Germline CDR1 and CDR2: MDHEN and SYDVKM. The CDR3 nucleotides read TGTGCCAGCAGTTCAAGTTCAGATACGCAGTATTTT. It is translated as CASSSSSDTQYF.

Only a few counts were recorded for this clonotype. The genes are TRBV28 and TRBJ2-1; 10 bases match TRBD2. Per germline, CDR1 MDHEN and CDR2 SYDVKM. The CDR3 has 18 residues. V lost 6 bases and J lost 1; bases outside the gene matches: 12. In DNA, the CDR3 is TGTGCCAGCAGCCCGACTAGCGGGCTTACTTTTTCCTACAATGAGCAGTTCTTC. Amino acid sequence: CASSPTSGLTFSYNEQFF.

This clonotype was observed many times. The V and J genes are TRBV7-8 and TRBJ2-5, with D unresolved. Germline values: CDR1 SGHVS, CDR2 FQNEAQ. This CDR3 contains 16 residues. Trimming stripped 4 bases from V and 0 bases from J, with 15 bases between. The CDR3 region has the DNA TGTGCCAGCAGCTATATATCGGGCCTATACCAAGAGACCCAGTACTTC. Translated: CASSYISGLYQETQYF.

This clonotype was seen a few times. This chain uses TRBV6-6 with TRBJ2-7, with 10 bases that match TRBD1. The CDR3 is 14 amino acids. V was pared by 9 bases and J by 1 base, with 6 bases of the junction left unmatched. Per germline, CDR1 MNHNY and CDR2 SVGAGI (reference sequence). CDR3 in amino acids: CASGEGQGSYEQYF. CDR3 sequence (DNA): TGTGCCAGTGGGGAGGGACAGGGGTCCTACGAGCAGTACTTC.

The chain uses TRBV20-1 and TRBJ2-7; no clear D. Trimming removed 1 base at V and 5 bases at J, with 18 bases between. From germline, CDR1 is DFQATT and CDR2 SNEGSKA (reference sequence). This CDR3 comprises 15 residues. The CDR3 DNA follows: TGCAGTGCTAGAGTGGTAGGTGGGATCCACGACGAGCAGTACTTC. Its protein is CSARVVGGIHDEQYF.

This clonotype was counted between two and nine times. The chain links TRBV11-3 to TRBJ2-5, with D perhaps TRBD1 (6 bases). Germline values: CDR1 SGHNT, CDR2 YENEEA. Trimming removed 5 bases at V and 2 bases at J, with 12 bases between. The CDR3 is 14 amino acids. The CDR3 bases are TGTGCCAGCAGCCTAAACAGGGCACAAGAGACCCAGTACTTC. It yields the protein CASSLNRAQETQYF.

This clonotype turned up a few times. The V gene is TRBV28, the J gene TRBJ2-7, with TRBD1 as a possible D gene (6 bases). V was shortened by 7 bases and J by 5 bases, with 15 bases between the two germline ends. The CDR3 runs to 13 residues. CDR1 is MDHEN and CDR2 is SYDVKM in the germline V gene. CDR3 bases: TGTGCCAGCAATCCTCCCAGGGGCGACGAGCAGTACTTC. Amino acid sequence: CASNPPRGDEQYF.

J is TRBJ2-1 and V is TRBV7-6; 10 bases map to TRBD2. The ends lost 5 bases at V and 7 bases at J; junction bases unmatched: 8. The CDR3 covers 15 residues. CDR1 is SGHVS and CDR2 is FNYEAQ in the germline V gene. CDR3 region: CASSVLAGAFNEQFF. DNA for the CDR3: TGTGCCAGCAGCGTCCTAGCGGGAGCATTTAATGAGCAGTTCTTC.

As to this clonotype: This clone may be a read error of a much larger clone one base away. The chain uses TRBV28 and TRBJ2-7, with 10 nucleotides matching TRBD1. CDR1 is MDHEN, CDR2 SYDVKM, per germline. CDR3 size: 15 residues. CDR3: CTSSSWTGGPYEQYF. CDR3 bases: TGTACCAGCAGTTCCTGGACAGGGGGGCCCTACGAGCAGTACTTC.